The clone carrying this T cell receptor beta chain was recorded a few times. Germline assignment: CDR1 KGHSY and CDR2 FQNENV. The CDR3 has 15 residues. With 2 bases clipped from V and 1 base from J, the junction kept 4 bases outside the gene matches. These data originate in a study of T cells after yellow fever vaccination. The authors made TCR cDNA by 5'RACE template switching, adding a universal primer site and UMIs. TCRdb re-analysed the 5' RACE reads in MiXCR, keeping a single row per CDR3 protein. The repertoire holds approximately 550,000 distinct CDR3 sequences, with less than 20% as singletons.

This TCR was recovered from a man aged 30-40 years who received the YFV17D yellow fever vaccine. Sequencing used PBMCs, obtained 15 days after the yellow fever booster vaccination. The J gene is TRBJ2-5, the V gene TRBV16, with 7 bases identical to TRBD2. The CDR3 nucleotides read TGTGCCAGCAGCCAAGTCTCTAGCGGCCAAGAGACCCAGTACTTC. It translates to CASSQVSSGQETQYF.